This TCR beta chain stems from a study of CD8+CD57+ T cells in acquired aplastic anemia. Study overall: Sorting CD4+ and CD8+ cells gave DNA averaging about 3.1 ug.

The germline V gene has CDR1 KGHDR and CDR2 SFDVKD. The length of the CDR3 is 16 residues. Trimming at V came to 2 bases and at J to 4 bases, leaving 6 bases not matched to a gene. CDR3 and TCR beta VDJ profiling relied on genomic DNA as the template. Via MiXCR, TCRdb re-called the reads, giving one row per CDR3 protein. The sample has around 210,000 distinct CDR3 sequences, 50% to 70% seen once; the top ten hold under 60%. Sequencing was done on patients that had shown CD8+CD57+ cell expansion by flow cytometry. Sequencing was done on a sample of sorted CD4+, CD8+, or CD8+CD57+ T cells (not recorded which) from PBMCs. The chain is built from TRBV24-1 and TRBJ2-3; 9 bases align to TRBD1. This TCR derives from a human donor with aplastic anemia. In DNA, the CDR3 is TGTGCCACCAGTGATTGGGACAGGGATGGTCCAGATACGCAGTATTTT. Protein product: CATSDWDRDGPDTQYF.